A selection of T cell receptor beta chains follows, all from one sample in a study of regulatory T cells in long-lasting Graves disease. In TCRdb, the multiplex PCR reads were re-called with MiXCR into one record per CDR3 protein. The sample lists 600,000 to 650,000 distinct CDR3 sequences; roughly 15% were seen once. These data were also reused for a study on T cells in Graves' hyperthyroidism and ophthalmopathy.

The material was peripheral blood mononuclear cells (PBMCs), obtained at new diagnosis, from a patient treated with antithyroid drugs. These receptors came from a woman in her twenties or thirties with Graves disease. CDR3s include the opening cysteine and the closing phenylalanine or tryptophan. A D gene is named only where the DNA matches it firmly. Expanded clones get a size class; other rows say once, few or many, or leave the size out.

>TRBD1|TRBJ2-7|TRBV28|many
TGTGCCAGCAGTTTTTCGAAGGGGGCCGGTATGATCGAGCAGTACTTC
CASSFSKGAGMIEQYF
>TRBD2|TRBJ2-7|TRBV27|.
TGTGCCAGCAGTTCCCGGGGACTAGAAGGGGGCGAGCAGTACTTC
CASSSRGLEGGEQYF
>.|TRBJ2-7|TRBV28|many
TGTGCCAGCAGTTCCCCCGATGACTACGAGCAGTACTTC
CASSSPDDYEQYF
>.|TRBJ2-1|TRBV6-4|many
TGTGCCAGCAGTGCGGCTAGCGAAGGGTATGAGCAGTTCTTC
CASSAASEGYEQFF
>.|TRBJ1-1|TRBV9|once
TGTGCCAGCAGCGTTAGGCCCTCTCACACTGAAGCTTTCTTT
CASSVRPSHTEAFF
>.|TRBJ2-5|TRBV14|.
TGTGCCAGCAGCCAGTTTGCGTGGACCCAGTACTTC
CASSQFAWTQYF
>.|TRBJ2-1|TRBV3-1|few
TGTGCCAGCGGTACCGGGACCACCCCCAATGAGCAGTTCTTC
CASGTGTTPNEQFF
>TRBD1|TRBJ2-6|TRBV27|few
TGTGCCAGCAGTTCAGACTACAGGGGGTTGGGGGCCAACGTCCTGACTTTC
CASSSDYRGLGANVLTF
>TRBD1|TRBJ1-4|TRBV5-1|.
TGCGCCAGCAGCTGGAACAGGGGGCGGTCGTCGACTAATGAAAAACTGTTTTTT
CASSWNRGRSSTNEKLFF
>TRBD2|TRBJ2-3|TRBV4-1|few
TGCGCCAGCAGCCAGCGGGAGGGAGATACGCAGTATTTT
CASSQREGDTQYF
>TRBD2|TRBJ2-1|TRBV20-1|many
TGCAGTGCGCGAAGCGGGGCTAGCGGGCGGTACAATGAGCAGTTCTTC
CSARSGASGRYNEQFF
>.|TRBJ2-2|TRBV30|.
TGTGCCTGGAGGGTCGGGACTGTTAGCACCGGGGAGCTGTTTTTT
CAWRVGTVSTGELFF
>.|TRBJ1-4|TRBV3-1|.
TGTGCCAGCAGCAACAGGGACCGAAATGAAAAACTGTTTTTT
CASSNRDRNEKLFF
>.|TRBJ2-2|TRBV2|many
TGTGCCAGCAGTGTGCGGGCAGAAAACACCGGGGAGCTGTTTTTT
CASSVRAENTGELFF
>TRBD2|TRBJ2-7|TRBV6-1|many
TGTGCCAGCCAAGCGCTCCTAGCGGGCAACTACGAGCAGTACTTC
CASQALLAGNYEQYF
>.|TRBJ1-5|TRBV30|.
TGTGCCTGGAGTCATGGGGCCGGCAATCAGCCCCAGCATTTT
CAWSHGAGNQPQHF
>.|TRBJ1-5|TRBV12-3/TRBV12-4|many
TGTGCCAGCAGCCCAGGGAGAGAGGGGGTGCCCCAGCATTTT
CASSPGREGVPQHF
>.|TRBJ2-5|TRBV20-1|many
TGCAGTGCCATACTGGGGGCGGGGGAGACCCAGTACTTC
CSAILGAGETQYF
>TRBD2|TRBJ2-3|TRBV6-1|few
TGTGCCAGCAGTACCGGGAGGCGGACAGATACGCAGTATTTT
CASSTGRRTDTQYF
>.|TRBJ2-1|TRBV27|medium-sized
TGTGCCAGCAGTCAGGGGGGGGCCCGCAATGAGCAGTTCTTC
CASSQGGARNEQFF
>.|TRBJ2-7|TRBV28|.
TGTGCCAGCAGTTTAAGAGGGGAGTCCTACGAGCAGTACTTC
CASSLRGESYEQYF
>TRBD2|TRBJ2-7|TRBV12-3/TRBV12-4|many
TGTGCCAGCAGACTGGACGGCGGACTAGCGGGAGCTTACTACGAGCAGTACTTC
CASRLDGGLAGAYYEQYF
>.|TRBJ2-7|TRBV30|.
TGTGCCTGGAGTTTCGGCTTCTCCTACGAGCAGTACTTC
CAWSFGFSYEQYF
>TRBD2|TRBJ2-7|TRBV6-1|many
TGTGCCAGCCGGGAACAGCGGGAACCCTACGAGCAGTACTTC
CASREQREPYEQYF
>.|TRBJ1-1|TRBV30|many
TGTGCCTGGAGCCCCCTTGTCCGCGGTCCGAACACTGAAGCTTTCTTT
CAWSPLVRGPNTEAFF
>.|TRBJ1-3|TRBV18|.
TGTGCCAGCTCACCAGGAGGGAACTCTGGAAACACCATATATTTT
CASSPGGNSGNTIYF
>TRBD1|TRBJ1-1|TRBV5-1|.
TGCGCCAGCAGCTTGAATCCCGGGACAGGCTTCATGAACACTGAAGCTTTCTTT
CASSLNPGTGFMNTEAFF
>.|TRBJ2-1|TRBV5-1|few
TGCGCCAGCAGCTGGGACGATTACAATGAGCAGTTCTTC
CASSWDDYNEQFF
>TRBD1|TRBJ1-1|TRBV5-6|.
TGTGCCAGCAGCACCACTCAAACAGGGGGCTGGACTGAAGCTTTCTTT
CASSTTQTGGWTEAFF
>.|TRBJ1-1|TRBV10-3|many
TGTGCCATCACCGGGGGCAATCTGAACACTGAAGCTTTCTTT
CAITGGNLNTEAFF
>.|TRBJ1-6|TRBV30|.
TGTGCCTGGAGGGTAGGGGTCAGAGAAAATTCACCCCTCCACTTT
CAWRVGVRENSPLHF
>.|TRBJ2-5|TRBV7-3|many
TGTGCCAGCAGCAGGGCCCCCGGGGGAGGAGAGACCCAGTACTTC
CASSRAPGGGETQYF
>.|TRBJ2-5|TRBV7-9|few
TGTGCCAGCAGCAATCCAGTGGTCGTACAGACCCAGTACTTC
CASSNPVVVQTQYF
>.|TRBJ1-5|TRBV12-3/TRBV12-4|many
TGTGCCAGCAGCCCAGTCTATAGCAATCAGCCCCAGCATTTT
CASSPVYSNQPQHF
>.|TRBJ2-6|TRBV20-1|many
TGCAGTGCTACCAGGGGTAGTGGGGCCAACGTCCTGACTTTC
CSATRGSGANVLTF
>.|TRBJ2-3|TRBV5-8|once
TGTGCCAGCAGCTTTAAGGCGGGGCCCACAGATACGCAGTATTTT
CASSFKAGPTDTQYF
>.|TRBJ2-7|TRBV6-1|many
TGTGCCAGCAGTCAGCCAGGGATCAGTGGCGAGCAGTACTTC
CASSQPGISGEQYF
>TRBD2|TRBJ2-3|TRBV15|.
TGTGCCACCAGCAGAGATCGGTCGGCTAGCGGGAGGAGGGATACGCAGTATTTT
CATSRDRSASGRRDTQYF
>.|TRBJ2-2|TRBV5-4|.
TGTGCCAGCAGCTTGGGACTATACACCGGGGAGCTGTTTTTT
CASSLGLYTGELFF
>.|TRBJ2-7|TRBV6-5|.
TGTGCCAGCAGTTATAGTCTACCCGACAGGTTCTACGAGCAGTACTTC
CASSYSLPDRFYEQYF
>.|TRBJ1-1|TRBV19|few
TGTGCCAGTAGTACAGGGAGGAGCACTGAAGCTTTCTTT
CASSTGRSTEAFF
>.|TRBJ1-1|TRBV28|medium-sized
TGTGCCAGCAGTCCCCAAGCAATCCGGAGCCTCACTGAAGCTTTCTTT
CASSPQAIRSLTEAFF
>.|TRBJ2-5|TRBV6-1|many
TGTGCCAGCAGGACAGCGGGCCTCCAAGAGACCCAGTACTTC
CASRTAGLQETQYF
>.|TRBJ1-2|TRBV7-2|many
TGTGCCAGCAGCGCCCGCCTGGGGGAGGGTAACTATGGCTACACCTTC
CASSARLGEGNYGYTF
>.|TRBJ1-5|TRBV10-3|many
TGTGCCATCAGTGAAGGGGCTTTGAGCAATCAGCCCCAGCATTTT
CAISEGALSNQPQHF
>.|TRBJ2-7|TRBV19|few
TGTGCCAGTAGTCCACGGACGCCTAGCTCCTACGAGCAGTACTTC
CASSPRTPSSYEQYF
>.|TRBJ1-1|TRBV2|few
TGTGCCAGCACCTTGGGACTCACTGAAGCTTTCTTT
CASTLGLTEAFF
>TRBD2|TRBJ2-4|TRBV19|.
TGTGCCAGTAGTACGGGACTAGCGGGAGTGAACATTCAGTACTTC
CASSTGLAGVNIQYF
>TRBD2|TRBJ2-2|TRBV20-1|.
TGCAGTGCTAGCAGGCCAGGGGGAGTTAGCGGGAGGTCCACCGGGGAGCTGTTTTTT
CSASRPGGVSGRSTGELFF
>TRBD1|TRBJ1-1|TRBV27|many
TGTGCCAGCAGATTTGCCACGGACAGGGGGCTGGTGAACACTGAAGCTTTCTTT
CASRFATDRGLVNTEAFF
>.|TRBJ2-5|TRBV6-2/TRBV6-3|.
TGTGCCAGCATCTACAGGGCAGAGGTCCAAGAGACCCAGTACTTC
CASIYRAEVQETQYF
>TRBD2|TRBJ2-2|TRBV19|few
TGTGCCAGTTTCGGGTCTAACCTAGCGGGGGTCACCGGGGAGCTGTTTTTT
CASFGSNLAGVTGELFF
>TRBD2|TRBJ2-1|TRBV20-1|many
TGCAGTGCTAGAGCGGGAGGGCTGGGTGAGCAGTTCTTC
CSARAGGLGEQFF
>.|TRBJ1-1|TRBV30|.
TGTGCCTGGGGAGGGGACACTGAAGCTTTCTTT
CAWGGDTEAFF
>.|TRBJ2-2|TRBV30|.
TGTGCCTGGAGAGGCCCGGGACCCCGATACACCGGGGAGCTGTTTTTT
CAWRGPGPRYTGELFF